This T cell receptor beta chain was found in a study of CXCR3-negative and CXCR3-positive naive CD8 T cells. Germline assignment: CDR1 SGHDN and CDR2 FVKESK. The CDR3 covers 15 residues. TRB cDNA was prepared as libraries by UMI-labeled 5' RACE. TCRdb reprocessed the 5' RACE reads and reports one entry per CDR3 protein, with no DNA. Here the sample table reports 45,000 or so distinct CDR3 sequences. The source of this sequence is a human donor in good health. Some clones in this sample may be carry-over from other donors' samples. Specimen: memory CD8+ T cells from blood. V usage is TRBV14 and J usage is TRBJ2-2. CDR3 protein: CASSQAHPNTGELFF. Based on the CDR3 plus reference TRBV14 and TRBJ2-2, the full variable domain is EAGVTQFPSHSVIEKGQTVTLRCDPISGHDNLYWYRRVMGKEIKFLLHFVKESKQDESGMPNNRFLAERTGGTYSTLKVQPAELEDSGVYFCASSQAHPNTGELFFGEGSRLTVL.